The sequence of this T cell receptor beta chain was determined in a study of post-analysis software for immune sequencing data (dated by TCRdb to the mid-2010s). Background on the whole study: The recorded disease courses included relapsing-remitting, secondary progressive and progressive-relapsing multiple sclerosis, and some patients had no subtype annotation. A subset of samples was prepared in parallel using single-end sample barcoding, then pooled and co-amplified after Illumina adapter ligation. The patient repertoires were compared against about 10 previously published healthy control repertoires obtained from donors aged roughly 6 to 26 years.

CDR1 and CDR2 are read off the germline V gene as MGHRA and YSYEKL. The CDR3 runs 15 amino acids, cysteine and phenylalanine included. Only CDR3 DNA remains: 45 bases, in frame from the first base. V loses 4 bases at its end and J loses 2 bases; junction bases beyond the gene matches: 4. Library creation used PCR. TCRdb records Illumina HiSeq 2500 as the sequencer. Unique molecular identifiers were incorporated into TCR beta cDNA libraries to reduce PCR and sequencing biases. Some 500,000 cDNA molecules were obtained for every 1 to 10 million input T cells, so each molecule roughly corresponded to one T cell. Patient libraries were prepared and sequenced with the same protocol used for the earlier healthy control dataset. Samples belonging to the same batch were prepared together, multiplexed and sequenced on a shared HiSeq lane. Processing in the source paper ran as follows. MIGEC handled the raw barcoded reads, throwing out single-read molecular identifier groups before consensus assembly and CDR3 extraction. Clonotype tables were post-analysed with VDJtools, and diversity was normalized by down-sampling all datasets to the smallest sample size. To correct batch-related cross-sample contamination, repertoire overlap clustering matched CDR3 amino acid sequences but not nucleotide sequences. Clones were called with MiXCR by TCRdb after fastp trimmed the public reads at Q25, and only in-frame beta chains were retained. Entries that share a CDR3 protein sequence are merged under the most common genes and DNA. These V and J calls are TCRdb output, not the study's own analysis. The sample table holds some 500,000 distinct CDR3 sequences, of which 40% to 55% were seen once. 9% to 13% of the sample rests with the top ten.

What the research found in general, with its limitations: The control group was slightly older than the multiple sclerosis patient group. When samples were clustered directly using the F measure, samples prepared in the same batch co-clustered strongly, which prompted a batch-effect correction. Normalized Chao1 diversity was significantly lower in multiple sclerosis patients than controls, suggesting substantial peripheral T-cell clonal expansion. Roughly 5 TRBV segments, including TRBV5-6, TRBV5-1 and TRBV20-1, were significantly more frequent in patients than controls.

With regard to this clonotype: Its antigen is currently not known. The record has no base qualities; no much larger clone is one base away.

To demonstrate the VDJtools post-analysis software, the study profiled TCR beta repertoires from the peripheral blood of approximately twelve young patients with multiple sclerosis. The multiple sclerosis patients were children and adolescents between roughly 6 and 17 years of age. The sequenced sample consisted of blood. This receptor was obtained from a girl aged 10 to 17 with multiple sclerosis. This chain joins TRBV4-1 to TRBJ2-7, with 11 middle bases fitting TRBD1. The bases read TGCGCCAGCAGCCCCGGACAGGGGGCTACCTACGAGCAGTACTTC. This gives the protein CASSPGQGATYEQYF.